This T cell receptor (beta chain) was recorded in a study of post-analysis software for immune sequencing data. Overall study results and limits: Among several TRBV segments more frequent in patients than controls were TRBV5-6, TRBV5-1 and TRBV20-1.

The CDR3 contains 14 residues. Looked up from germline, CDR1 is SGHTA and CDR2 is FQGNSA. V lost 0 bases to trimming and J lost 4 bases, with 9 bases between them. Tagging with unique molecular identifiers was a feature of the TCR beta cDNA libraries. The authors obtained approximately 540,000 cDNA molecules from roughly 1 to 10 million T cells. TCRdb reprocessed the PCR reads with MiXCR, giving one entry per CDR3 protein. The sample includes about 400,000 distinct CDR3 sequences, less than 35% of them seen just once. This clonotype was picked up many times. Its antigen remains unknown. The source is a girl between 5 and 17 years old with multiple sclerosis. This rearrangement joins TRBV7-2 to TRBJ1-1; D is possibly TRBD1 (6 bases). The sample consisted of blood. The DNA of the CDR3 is TGTGCCAGCAGCTTAGCTCGGGGGGCCACTGAAGCTTTCTTT. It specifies CASSLARGATEAFF. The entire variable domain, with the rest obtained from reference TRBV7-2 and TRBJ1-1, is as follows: GAGVSQSPSNKVTEKGKDVELRCDPISGHTALYWYRQSLGQGLEFLIYFQGNSAPDKSGLPSDRFSAERTGGSVSTLTIQRTQQEDSAVYLCASSLARGATEAFFGQGTRLTVV.